Each of the 11 T cell receptor beta chains below was sequenced from the same sample in a study of human T cells and chemical hapten exposure. Time point in this sample: pre-sensitization, week 0. The treatment here: therapeutic diphenylcyclopropenone sensitization with weekly scalp DPC. TCRdb called the RACE reads again in MiXCR, with one record for every CDR3 protein. The sample shows approximately 370,000 distinct CDR3 sequences, 5.5% of them seen only once. The specimen was whole blood, collected in connection with sensitization to the hapten diphenylcyclopropenone (DPC). These receptors came from a woman aged 18-29 years with alopecia areata. Some clones in this sample may be carry-over from other donors' samples.

This clonotype appeared a few times. The chain combines TRBV7-2 with TRBJ2-1, with 8 positions matching TRBD2. The V gene end was trimmed by 1 base and the J gene end by 7 bases; junction bases not matched to a gene: 9. Germline values: CDR1 SGHTA, CDR2 FQGNSA. The CDR3 has 16 residues. The CDR3 here is CASSLVSGGVRNEQFF. CDR3 nucleotides: TGTGCCAGCAGCTTAGTATCCGGGGGGGTCCGGAATGAGCAGTTCTTC.

The gene calls are TRBV20-1 and TRBJ2-3; 8 bases are a match to TRBD2. The germline CDR1 and CDR2 sequences are DFQATT and SNEGSKA (reference sequence). This CDR3 is 18 amino acids long. V dropped 5 bases and J dropped 0; count of bases not matched to a gene: 16. This CDR3 is CSAARTSGGPTSTDTQYF. DNA for the CDR3: TGCAGTGCTGCGAGGACAAGCGGGGGACCTACTAGCACAGATACGCAGTATTTT.

The sample holds a few counts of this clonotype. This chain's CDR3 is CTSSQGLAGGLRAVFSCTDTQYF. CDR3 bases: TGCACCAGCAGCCAAGGACTAGCGGGGGGGCTTAGGGCGGTTTTCTCGTGCACAGATACGCAGTATTTT. The chain uses TRBV1 and TRBJ2-3; the table's D call of TRBD2 was not tested on the DNA. TRBV1 is classified as a pseudogene. This CDR3 has 23 amino acids.

This clonotype was seen many times. V is TRBV6-1 and J is TRBJ1-4; the D is unclear. CDR1 and CDR2 from the germline V gene are MNHNS and SASEGT. V was clipped by 6 bases and J by 5 bases, with 10 bases between them. The CDR3 is made up of 13 amino acids. The CDR3: CASRQLVNEKLFF. Written as DNA, the CDR3 is TGTGCCAGCAGACAGCTCGTAAATGAAAAACTGTTTTTT.

This chain links TRBV7-9 with TRBJ2-3, with 10 positions matching TRBD2. There are 16 residues in the CDR3. Germline V CDR1 and CDR2: SEHNR, FQNEAQ (reference sequence). V was clipped by 7 bases and J by 2 bases; unmatched bases: 9. The CDR3 DNA is TGTGCCAGCATCCACCAGCGGGGGGGCATCACAGATACGCAGTATTTT. Encoded protein: CASIHQRGGITDTQYF.

This clonotype was found many times. The chain recombines TRBV9 with TRBJ2-3; D remains unclear. The CDR3 consists of 12 residues. V was clipped by 3 bases and J by 6 bases, with 8 bases between them. Germline V gene data show CDR1 as SGDLS and CDR2 as YYNGEE. CDR3 loop: CASSAPGDTQYF. CDR3 in DNA: TGTGCCAGCAGCGCTCCTGGGGATACGCAGTATTTT.

CDR3 nucleotide sequence: TGTGCCAGCAACTCACCCCGGGCTTTCTTT. Amino acids: CASNSPRAFF. V is TRBV7-2 and J is TRBJ1-1, with D unresolved. Germline V CDR1 and CDR2: SGHTA, FQGNSA. V dropped 7 bases and J dropped 11 bases, with 11 bases sitting between them. The CDR3 extends over 10 amino acids.

This clonotype was counted many times. The rearrangement links TRBV27 to TRBJ1-1, with TRBD1 identical over 10 bases. CDR3 size: 14 residues. CDR1 is MNHEY and CDR2 is SMNVEV in the germline V gene (reference sequence). Trimming took 5 bases from V and 4 from J; bases not matched to a gene: 4. The CDR3 here is CASSTWTGGTEAFF. DNA of the CDR3: TGTGCCAGCAGTACATGGACAGGGGGCACTGAAGCTTTCTTT.

The sample holds many counts of this clonotype. The genes are TRBV6-1 and TRBJ2-7, with TRBD2 identical over 7 bases. After removal of 5 bases from V and 4 bases from J, the junction contained 5 bases not matched to a gene. This CDR3 spans 13 amino acids. Germline CDR1 is MNHNS and CDR2 is SASEGT. The CDR3 reads CASSLREGYEQYF. The CDR3 bases are TGTGCCAGCAGTCTAAGGGAGGGGTACGAGCAGTACTTC.

A few counts support this clonotype. The V gene is TRBV7-2, the J gene TRBJ1-2; tentative D call: TRBD1 (6 bases). The V gene lost 5 bases and the J gene lost 2 bases, with 21 bases spanning the gap. The CDR3 contains 17 residues. Per germline, CDR1 SGHTA and CDR2 FQGNSA. In DNA, the CDR3 is TGTGCCAGCAGCCCTTATGGGTCAGGGGTATCCAACTATGGCTACACCTTC. It translates to CASSPYGSGVSNYGYTF.

This clonotype was seen at least ten times. The chain joins TRBV27 to TRBJ2-7; no definite D call. The CDR3 runs to 15 residues. Germline loops: CDR1 MNHEY, CDR2 SMNVEV (reference sequence). V was cut by 2 bases and J by 5 bases, with 16 bases left in between. CDR3 loop: CASSLGSTFSNEQYF. The CDR3 bases are TGTGCCAGCAGTTTAGGTTCGACCTTCTCGAACGAGCAGTACTTC.